This T cell receptor beta chain is drawn from a study of T cells in Graves' hyperthyroidism and ophthalmopathy. RNA transcripts yielded amplified TCR beta CDR3 regions. First-round RT-PCR targeting the TCR CDR3 was performed with the HTBI primer set. TCRdb recomputed calls from the multiplex PCR reads with MiXCR, one row per CDR3 protein. The profile covers some 650,000 distinct CDR3 sequences, with roughly a sixth appearing a single time and more than 3% taken by the ten largest. In its sample, this clonotype was seen many times. CDR1 and CDR2 from the germline V gene are SGHAT and FQNNGV. The CDR3 consists of 16 residues. Unmatched junction bases numbered 9, after V lost 2 bases and J lost 5 bases. The cohort's ophthalmopathy patients, a group with duration under 3 months, had a Clinical Activity Score of at least 3 and a NOSPECS grade of at least 4. Diagnoses were made from clinical symptoms, serum measures (thyroxine and TRAb), thyroid ultrasound and orbital computed tomography.

Sequencing input: blood. This receptor was taken from a woman between 40 and 50 years old with Graves' ophthalmopathy. This chain uses TRBV11-2 with TRBJ2-5; TRBD1 aligns across 9 bases. For the CDR3, the DNA is TGTGCCAGCAGCTTAACCGGACAGGGGAGTCGGGAGACCCAGTACTTC. Residues: CASSLTGQGSRETQYF.